These T cell receptor beta chains were read from a single sample in a study of shared clonotypes between healthy human individuals. Some clones are missing from TCRdb's copy, which holds only in-frame ones; the method was immunoSEQ multiplex PCR. The sample contains fewer than 2.5 million clones, approximately 93% of which appear only once. Sample: naive CD4+ T cells from PBMCs. The receptor set was obtained from a man aged 18 to 35 in good health. Some clones in this sample may be carry-over from other donors' samples. Both conserved end residues are part of each CDR3. D genes are given only for firm matches. Part of the rows lack a size; the others show once, few, many or a class for expanded clones.

V: TRBV20-1; size: -; J: TRBJ2-5; D: -; CDR3: CSALKEETQYF; DNA: TGCAGTGCCCTAAAGGAAGAGACCCAGTACTTC
V: TRBV7-9; size: -; J: TRBJ2-1; D: -; CDR3: CASSPMAAVLTQFF; DNA: TGTGCCAGCAGCCCGATGGCGGCTGTATTAACGCAGTTCTTC
V: TRBV6-1; size: once; J: TRBJ2-7; D: TRBD2; CDR3: CASRSSGESYEQYF; DNA: TGTGCCAGCAGATCTAGCGGGGAGTCCTACGAGCAGTACTTC
V: TRBV16; size: -; J: TRBJ1-1; D: -; CDR3: CASSQFRDTEAFF; DNA: TGTGCCAGCAGCCAATTTCGGGACACTGAAGCTTTCTTT
V: TRBV9; size: -; J: TRBJ2-7; D: TRBD1; CDR3: CASSVDGTGSYEQYF; DNA: TGTGCCAGCAGCGTGGACGGGACAGGTTCCTACGAGCAGTACTTC
V: TRBV2; size: -; J: TRBJ2-7; D: TRBD1; CDR3: CASSVMDRDGEQYF; DNA: TGTGCCAGCAGTGTCATGGACAGGGACGGAGAGCAGTACTTC
V: TRBV6-1; size: -; J: TRBJ2-1; D: TRBD1; CDR3: CASRIGTGTNEQFF; DNA: TGTGCCAGCAGGATCGGGACAGGGACCAATGAGCAGTTCTTC
V: TRBV9; size: -; J: TRBJ2-1; D: TRBD2; CDR3: CASSVSSGLAYNEQFF; DNA: TGTGCCAGCAGCGTTTCCTCGGGACTAGCATACAATGAGCAGTTCTTC
V: TRBV5-1; size: -; J: TRBJ2-7; D: -; CDR3: CASSLTGGVLEQYF; DNA: TGCGCCAGCAGCTTGACAGGGGGGGTATTGGAGCAGTACTTC
V: TRBV28; size: -; J: TRBJ1-2; D: -; CDR3: CASSLRSGGLNYGYTF; DNA: TGTGCCAGCAGTTTAAGGTCGGGGGGGTTAAACTATGGCTACACCTTC
V: TRBV5-1; size: -; J: TRBJ2-5; D: -; CDR3: CASSSRMGWRETQYF; DNA: TGCGCCAGCAGCTCCCGGATGGGGTGGAGAGAGACCCAGTACTTC
V: TRBV7-2; size: -; J: TRBJ1-1; D: TRBD1; CDR3: CASSGQVNTEAFF; DNA: TGTGCCAGCAGTGGACAGGTGAACACTGAAGCTTTCTTT
V: TRBV10-1; size: -; J: TRBJ1-1; D: -; CDR3: CASSESGGAGELNTEAFF; DNA: TGCGCCAGCAGTGAGTCGGGGGGCGCAGGGGAGTTGAACACTGAAGCTTTCTTT
V: TRBV6-1; size: -; J: TRBJ2-5; D: TRBD1; CDR3: CASSEGNRGGNQETQYF; DNA: TGTGCCAGCAGTGAAGGGAACAGGGGTGGGAACCAAGAGACCCAGTACTTC
V: TRBV7-9; size: -; J: TRBJ2-2; D: TRBD1; CDR3: CASSSYGRTGGSGELFF; DNA: TGTGCCAGCAGTTCTTATGGGAGGACAGGGGGATCCGGGGAGCTGTTTTTT
V: TRBV11-2; size: -; J: TRBJ2-3; D: -; CDR3: CASSLGTGSGTDTQYF; DNA: TGTGCCAGCAGCTTAGGAACCGGTAGCGGCACAGATACGCAGTATTTT
V: TRBV9; size: once; J: TRBJ2-2; D: -; CDR3: CASSVVGGNTGELFF; DNA: TGTGCCAGCAGCGTAGTAGGGGGGAACACCGGGGAGCTGTTTTTT
V: TRBV6-5; size: -; J: TRBJ2-5; D: TRBD1; CDR3: CASSGQGPETQYF; DNA: TGTGCCAGCAGTGGACAGGGGCCGGAGACCCAGTACTTC
V: TRBV29-1; size: -; J: TRBJ1-1; D: -; CDR3: CSVQTILVTTEAFF; DNA: TGCAGCGTGCAAACCATCCTTGTCACCACTGAAGCTTTCTTT
V: TRBV6-5; size: -; J: TRBJ2-1; D: -; CDR3: CASSYSLETSYIEQFF; DNA: TGTGCCAGCAGTTACTCTTTAGAGACATCATATATTGAGCAGTTCTTC
V: TRBV5-6; size: -; J: TRBJ2-1; D: -; CDR3: CASSLGPNSYNEQFF; DNA: TGTGCCAGCAGCTTGGGACCAAACTCCTACAATGAGCAGTTCTTC
V: TRBV2; size: -; J: TRBJ2-5; D: -; CDR3: CASSVMGSQETQYF; DNA: TGTGCCAGCAGTGTGATGGGCAGCCAAGAGACCCAGTACTTC
V: TRBV19; size: few; J: TRBJ2-7; D: -; CDR3: CASSKVAVSYEQYF; DNA: TGTGCCAGTAGTAAAGTAGCCGTCTCCTACGAGCAGTACTTC
V: TRBV28; size: -; J: TRBJ1-1; D: TRBD1; CDR3: CASSLLTGDPRTEAFF; DNA: TGTGCCAGCAGTTTACTGACAGGGGATCCGCGGACTGAAGCTTTCTTT
V: TRBV2; size: once; J: TRBJ2-3; D: TRBD2; CDR3: CASRKGPSGRTDTQYF; DNA: TGTGCCAGCAGGAAGGGGCCTAGCGGTCGCACAGATACGCAGTATTTT
V: TRBV27; size: -; J: TRBJ2-2; D: TRBD1; CDR3: CASRKRGQAANTGELFF; DNA: TGTGCCAGCAGAAAAAGGGGACAGGCCGCGAACACCGGGGAGCTGTTTTTT
V: TRBV6-5; size: -; J: TRBJ2-7; D: TRBD2; CDR3: CASSYSRLAGRGKQYF; DNA: TGTGCCAGCAGTTACTCACGACTAGCGGGCCGGGGGAAGCAGTACTTC
V: TRBV6-1; size: -; J: TRBJ2-5; D: -; CDR3: CASTRTERETQYF; DNA: TGTGCCAGCACCAGAACGGAGCGGGAGACCCAGTACTTC
V: TRBV11-2; size: -; J: TRBJ2-1; D: -; CDR3: CASSATREYNEQFF; DNA: TGTGCCAGCAGCGCTACTCGAGAATACAATGAGCAGTTCTTC
V: TRBV9; size: -; J: TRBJ1-5; D: -; CDR3: CASSRGGYSNQPQHF; DNA: TGTGCCAGCAGCCGAGGGGGGTATAGCAATCAGCCCCAGCATTTT
V: TRBV15; size: -; J: TRBJ2-7; D: -; CDR3: CATSRDLVAGEQYF; DNA: TGTGCCACCAGCAGAGATCTAGTGGCGGGCGAGCAGTACTTC
V: TRBV5-1; size: -; J: TRBJ2-6; D: -; CDR3: CASSLRSGANVLTF; DNA: TGCGCCAGCAGCTTGAGGTCTGGGGCCAACGTCCTGACTTTC
V: TRBV25-1; size: -; J: TRBJ1-1; D: TRBD1; CDR3: CASSMRTGGTEAFF; DNA: TGTGCCAGCAGTATGAGGACAGGGGGGACTGAAGCTTTCTTT
V: TRBV28; size: -; J: TRBJ1-1; D: -; CDR3: CASRPTVRQPGDTEAFF; DNA: TGTGCCAGCAGACCGACGGTACGACAGCCGGGCGACACTGAAGCTTTCTTT
V: TRBV5-6; size: -; J: TRBJ2-1; D: -; CDR3: CASSYRRDEQFF; DNA: TGTGCCAGCAGCTATCGCCGGGATGAGCAGTTCTTC
V: TRBV25-1; size: -; J: TRBJ2-2; D: TRBD1; CDR3: CASSRQGANTGELFF; DNA: TGTGCCAGCAGTAGACAGGGGGCAAACACCGGGGAGCTGTTTTTT
V: TRBV18; size: once; J: TRBJ2-7; D: TRBD1; CDR3: CASSPQVTGVSYEQYF; DNA: TGTGCCAGCTCACCACAAGTCACAGGGGTCTCCTACGAGCAGTACTTC
V: TRBV28; size: -; J: TRBJ2-7; D: -; CDR3: CASSLVDPLTYEQYF; DNA: TGTGCCAGCAGTTTAGTGGACCCATTAACCTACGAGCAGTACTTC
V: TRBV2; size: -; J: TRBJ2-3; D: TRBD1; CDR3: CASRNPGQGADTQYF; DNA: TGTGCCAGCAGGAATCCGGGACAGGGGGCAGATACGCAGTATTTT
V: TRBV19; size: -; J: TRBJ1-3; D: -; CDR3: CASRTTGAGNTIYF; DNA: TGTGCCAGTAGAACCACCGGGGCCGGAAACACCATATATTTT
V: TRBV5-1; size: -; J: TRBJ2-7; D: TRBD1; CDR3: CASSERQGGIDEQYF; DNA: TGCGCCAGCAGCGAAAGACAGGGTGGGATCGACGAGCAGTACTTC
V: TRBV7-9; size: -; J: TRBJ2-5; D: -; CDR3: CASSEYRPGETQYF; DNA: TGTGCCAGCAGCGAGTACAGACCAGGGGAGACCCAGTACTTC
V: TRBV28; size: -; J: TRBJ2-7; D: TRBD2; CDR3: CASSLGGVPILAYEQYF; DNA: TGTGCCAGCAGTTTGGGAGGGGTCCCGATACTCGCCTACGAGCAGTACTTC
V: TRBV7-2; size: -; J: TRBJ2-2; D: -; CDR3: CASSLGTPNTGELFF; DNA: TGTGCCAGCAGCCTTGGGACACCGAACACCGGGGAGCTGTTTTTT
V: TRBV28; size: -; J: TRBJ1-1; D: -; CDR3: CASHRLLQAFF; DNA: TGTGCCAGCCACCGCCTTCTTCAAGCTTTCTTT
V: TRBV2; size: -; J: TRBJ1-5; D: TRBD1; CDR3: CASSENRGGNQPQHF; DNA: TGTGCCAGCAGTGAAAACAGGGGTGGGAATCAGCCCCAGCATTTT
V: TRBV11-2; size: -; J: TRBJ2-3; D: -; CDR3: CASSSGTATSTDTQYF; DNA: TGTGCCAGCAGCTCAGGGACGGCCACTAGCACAGATACGCAGTATTTT
V: TRBV14; size: -; J: TRBJ1-1; D: TRBD1; CDR3: CASSPLGTAILENRDTEAFF; DNA: TGTGCCAGCAGCCCTTTAGGGACAGCAATCCTCGAGAATCGTGACACTGAAGCTTTCTTT
V: TRBV15; size: -; J: TRBJ1-2; D: -; CDR3: CATSRDLGQGSGANYGYTF; DNA: TGTGCCACCAGCAGAGATTTGGGGCAGGGGTCCGGAGCTAACTATGGCTACACCTTC
V: TRBV5-6; size: -; J: TRBJ2-7; D: -; CDR3: CASSRTKEGEQYF; DNA: TGTGCCAGCAGCCGGACAAAGGAAGGGGAGCAGTACTTC
V: TRBV6-1; size: -; J: TRBJ2-2; D: -; CDR3: CASSVDRQASGELFF; DNA: TGTGCCAGCAGTGTAGACCGTCAAGCGTCCGGGGAGCTGTTTTTT
V: TRBV4-2; size: once; J: TRBJ2-2; D: TRBD1; CDR3: CASSQDPRTGPGTGELFF; DNA: TGTGCCAGCAGCCAAGATCCTCGGACAGGGCCTGGCACCGGGGAGCTGTTTTTT
V: TRBV6-1; size: once; J: TRBJ1-2; D: TRBD1; CDR3: CASSGIFGGGQGYTF; DNA: TGTGCCAGCAGTGGTATTTTTGGAGGGGGCCAGGGCTACACCTTC
V: TRBV28; size: -; J: TRBJ1-5; D: -; CDR3: CASSLWAANQPQHF; DNA: TGTGCCAGCAGTTTATGGGCAGCGAATCAGCCCCAGCATTTT
V: TRBV6-6; size: -; J: TRBJ2-1; D: TRBD2; CDR3: CASSYGGGKNEQFF; DNA: TGTGCCAGCAGTTACGGCGGGGGGAAAAATGAGCAGTTCTTC
V: TRBV5-1; size: -; J: TRBJ2-1; D: -; CDR3: CASSLRGYNEQFF; DNA: TGCGCCAGCAGCTTACGGGGCTACAATGAGCAGTTCTTC
V: TRBV27; size: -; J: TRBJ2-1; D: TRBD2; CDR3: CASSLRLAGKSSYNEQFF; DNA: TGTGCCAGCAGTTTAAGGCTAGCGGGGAAGAGCTCCTACAATGAGCAGTTCTTC
V: TRBV5-1; size: -; J: TRBJ2-7; D: -; CDR3: CASSLVSNEQYF; DNA: TGCGCCAGCAGCTTGGTTAGTAACGAGCAGTACTTC
V: TRBV28; size: -; J: TRBJ2-2; D: TRBD1; CDR3: CASARGGQGNTGELFF; DNA: TGTGCCAGCGCAAGGGGGGGACAGGGCAACACCGGGGAGCTGTTTTTT
V: TRBV27; size: -; J: TRBJ2-7; D: TRBD1; CDR3: CARRQGQYF; DNA: TGTGCCAGGAGACAGGGGCAGTACTTC